The 26 T cell receptor beta chains given below trace back to one sample, sequenced in a study of response to subunit inactivated influenza vaccine. One entry per CDR3 protein, called by TCRdb with MiXCR from the RT-PCR reads. The sample records under 200,000 distinct CDR3 sequences, around 12% being singletons. The same sample was also studied in work on T cells expressing NK-cell markers. Per that paper: TCR beta libraries carry UMIs added by 5'RACE template switching.

The sample was CD8+ T cells sorted from PBMCs, taken approximately 12 days after vaccination. These receptors originate from a man between 50 and 59 years old who received an inactivated influenza vaccine.

This clonotype is labeled medium-sized. V gene TRBV29-1 combines with J gene TRBJ2-1; perhaps D is TRBD1 or TRBD2 (6 bases each). This CDR3 is built from 16 residues. V was trimmed by 2 bases and J by 0 bases, leaving 14 bases between them. CDR1 SQVTM and CDR2 ANQGSEA come from the germline V gene. The CDR3 bases are TGCAGCGTTGAACCCCAACGGGGGCTCTCCTACAATGAGCAGTTCTTC. Translated, it gives CSVEPQRGLSYNEQFF.

This clonotype showed up many times. The V call is TRBV4-3, the J call TRBJ1-2; D gene uncertain. The germline V and J ends were trimmed by 0 bases and 4 bases, with 12 bases remaining between them. The CDR3 is 15 amino acids. Germline V lookup: CDR1 LGHNA, CDR2 YSLEER. CDR3 sequence reads: CASSQDLTETYGYTF. In DNA, the CDR3 is TGCGCCAGCAGCCAAGATCTGACGGAAACCTATGGCTACACCTTC.

The chain has TRBV4-3 and TRBJ2-1, with D hard to call. Germline V lookup: CDR1 LGHNA, CDR2 YSLEER. This CDR3 has 17 amino acids. V was trimmed by 0 bases and J by 3 bases, leaving 15 bases between them. DNA of the CDR3: TGCGCCAGCAGCCAAGATCTCGGCACAATTGTCTACAATGAGCAGTTCTTC. Protein: CASSQDLGTIVYNEQFF.

V usage is TRBV4-2 and J usage is TRBJ1-5, with D unresolved. The germline V gene has CDR1 LGHNA and CDR2 YNFKEQ. Trimming took off 0 bases at V and 5 bases at J, with 8 bases between the two ends. This CDR3 is 14 amino acids long. CDR3 region: CASSQDRQDQPQHF. Here the CDR3 DNA reads TGTGCCAGCAGCCAAGACCGCCAGGATCAGCCCCAGCATTTT.

This chain joins TRBV2 and TRBJ2-2; D is unresolved. Trimming removed 3 bases at V and 0 bases at J, with 14 bases between. The germline V gene has CDR1 SNHLY and CDR2 FYNNEI. This CDR3 has 17 amino acids. CDR3 sequence reads: CASSDPTKAPNTGELFF. CDR3 DNA: TGTGCCAGCAGTGACCCCACAAAGGCGCCGAACACCGGGGAGCTGTTTTTT.

The J gene is TRBJ2-1, the V gene TRBV10-3; 11 bases match TRBD2. CDR3 length: 14 amino acids. Per the germline V gene, CDR1 is ENHRY and CDR2 is SYGVKD. V lost 10 bases and J lost 3; bases outside the gene matches: 5. CDR3 DNA sequence: TGTGCCACCCGGGGACTAGCGGACTACAATGAGCAGTTCTTC. The encoded protein is CATRGLADYNEQFF.

V gene TRBV5-1 combines with J gene TRBJ2-7, with a tentative D call TRBD2 (5 bases). CDR3 length: 11 residues. The V and J ends lost 2 bases and 9 bases respectively, with 9 bases between them. Germline CDR1 SGHRS, CDR2 YFSETQ. CDR3 nucleotide sequence: TGCGCCAGCAGCTTCGCGGGCGGGCAGTACTTC. Residues: CASSFAGGQYF.

There are many counts of this clonotype. The chain couples TRBV11-2 to TRBJ2-7, with TRBD1 identical over 9 bases. J lost 2 bases, V lost 5 bases, and 10 bases had no gene match. The CDR3 covers 16 residues. Germline CDR1 SGHAT, CDR2 FQNNGV. The CDR3 here is CASSIAGQGLTYEQYF. CDR3 nucleotides: TGTGCCAGCAGCATCGCGGGACAGGGTCTGACCTACGAGCAGTACTTC.

V usage is TRBV28 and J usage is TRBJ2-1, with D hard to call. From germline, CDR1 is MDHEN and CDR2 SYDVKM. The CDR3 totals 12 residues. Trimming took 6 bases from V and 10 from J, leaving 13 bases between them. The DNA of the CDR3 is TGTGCCAGCAGCCCGGGCTACCTCGAGCAGTTCTTC. Amino acids: CASSPGYLEQFF.

This chain uses TRBV29-1 with TRBJ2-3; 13 bases are shared with TRBD2. Germline CDR1 reads SQVTM; CDR2 reads ANQGSEA. Trimming at V came to 0 bases and at J to 2 bases, leaving 2 bases not matched to a gene. The CDR3 sequence is 16 residues long. This chain's CDR3 is CSVEEGLAGYTDTQYF. The CDR3 nucleotides read TGCAGCGTTGAAGAGGGACTAGCGGGGTACACAGATACGCAGTATTTT.

This chain joins TRBV6-5 and TRBJ2-5; D may be TRBD2 (5 bases). Germline loops: CDR1 MNHEY, CDR2 SVGAGI. This CDR3 region has 14 residues. The ends were cut back, 3 bases at V and 5 bases at J, with 13 bases in the middle. The CDR3 sequence is CASSYKGWEETQYF. CDR3 sequence (DNA): TGTGCCAGCAGTTATAAGGGCTGGGAGGAGACCCAGTACTTC.

This clonotype was counted a few times. J is TRBJ2-2 and V is TRBV25-1, with 9 bases aligning to TRBD1. The length of the CDR3 is 14 residues. J gave up 6 bases and V 8 bases, and 7 bases lay outside the gene matches. Germline V gene data show CDR1 as MGHDK and CDR2 as SYGVNS. The CDR3 coding sequence is TGTGCCAGCCTAGGACAGGGGTTAGCCGGGGAGCTGTTTTTT. This codes for CASLGQGLAGELFF.

Concerning this clonotype itself: This clone may be a read error of a much larger clone one base away. The genes are TRBV27 and TRBJ1-6, with D perhaps TRBD1 (6 bases). Germline V gives CDR1 MNHEY, CDR2 SMNVEV (reference sequence). This CDR3 is 15 amino acids long. CDR3: CASSLGAGADSPLNF. The CDR3 DNA is TGTGCCAGCAGTTTGGGCGCGGGGGCGGATTCACCCCTCAACTTT.

The V and J genes are TRBV11-3 and TRBJ2-2; 9 bases map to TRBD1. Germline V gives CDR1 SGHNT, CDR2 YENEEA. After removal of 5 bases from V and 9 bases from J, the junction contained 10 bases not matched to a gene. The CDR3 spans 15 residues. CDR3 DNA sequence: TGTGCCAGCAGCGCCGGGACAGGGATTGTCCGGGAGCTGTTTTTT. Translating gives CASSAGTGIVRELFF.

V and J are TRBV2 and TRBJ2-1, with a tentative D call TRBD1 (6 bases). CDR1 is SNHLY and CDR2 is FYNNEI in the germline V gene. V gave up 4 bases and J gave up 6 bases, with 19 bases separating them. The CDR3 length is 16 residues. The chain's CDR3 is CASSVETSVGGNEQFF. The CDR3 nucleotides are TGTGCCAGCAGTGTCGAAACTAGTGTAGGGGGCAATGAGCAGTTCTTC.

This clonotype was seen a handful of times. Written as DNA, the CDR3 is TGTGCCAGCAGTTTAGCGGTCGGGACTGAGCAGTTCTTC. This gives the protein CASSLAVGTEQFF. The chain joins TRBV27 to TRBJ2-1, with D perhaps being TRBD1 or TRBD2 (5 bases each). Per the germline V gene, CDR1 is MNHEY and CDR2 is SMNVEV (reference sequence). Trimming stripped 2 bases from V and 9 bases from J, with 11 bases between. CDR3 size: 13 residues.

The chain joins TRBV6-1 to TRBJ2-3; tentative D call: TRBD2 (7 bases). Trimming took 5 bases from V and 5 from J, leaving 17 bases between them. The CDR3 consists of 15 residues. CDR1 is MNHNS, CDR2 SASEGT, per germline. Here the CDR3 reads CASSPWGGPRDTQYF. CDR3 bases: TGTGCCAGCAGTCCCTGGGGGGGGCCTCGAGATACGCAGTATTTT.

The genes are TRBV27 and TRBJ2-7; unclear D gene. Germline V gene sequence: CDR1 MNHEY, CDR2 SMNVEV (reference sequence). The CDR3 has 12 amino acids. V was trimmed by 5 bases and J by 4 bases, leaving 9 bases between them. DNA for the CDR3: TGTGCCAGCAGTGCCGCCGATTACGAGCAGTACTTC. As protein: CASSAADYEQYF.

The rearrangement joins TRBV14 to TRBJ1-1, with D uncertain. The CDR3 sequence is 13 residues long. CDR1 SGHDN and CDR2 FVKESK come from the germline V gene. V was pared by 2 bases and J by 0 bases, with 4 bases between. DNA of the CDR3: TGTGCCAGCAGCCAACACATGAACACTGAAGCTTTCTTT. It is translated as CASSQHMNTEAFF.

J is TRBJ2-7 and V is TRBV5-1; TRBD2 agrees at 11 bases. This CDR3 spans 15 amino acids. The J segment lost 2 bases and the V segment lost 0 bases, leaving 1 base of the junction unmatched. Per the germline V gene, CDR1 is SGHRS and CDR2 is YFSETQ. CDR3: CASSLGLAGPYEQYF. The DNA of the CDR3 is TGCGCCAGCAGCTTGGGACTAGCGGGACCCTACGAGCAGTACTTC.

This clonotype was detected only a few times. The genes are TRBV15 and TRBJ2-2; tentatively, D is TRBD1 (5 bases). Germline V lookup: CDR1 LNHNV, CDR2 YYDKDF (reference sequence). Deletions cut 0 bases from V and 8 bases from J, with 13 bases between. This CDR3 spans 15 amino acids. The CDR3 nucleotides read TGTGCCACCAGCAGAGATATTTTCAGGGCTGGGGAGCTGTTTTTT. Translated, it gives CATSRDIFRAGELFF. Variable domain in full (rest from reference TRBV15 and TRBJ2-2): DAMVIQNPRYQVTQFGKPVTLSCSQTLNHNVMYWYQQKSSQAPKLLFHYYDKDFNNEADTPDNFQSRRPNTSFCFLDIRSPGLGDTAMYLCATSRDIFRAGELFFGEGSRLTVL.

V and J are TRBV20-1 and TRBJ2-1; D uncertain. Germline V CDR1 and CDR2: DFQATT, SNEGSKA (reference sequence). CDR3 length equals 11 residues. Trimming stripped 3 bases from V and 10 bases from J, with 10 bases between. This CDR3 reads CSARSLGEQFF. DNA for the CDR3: TGCAGTGCTAGGTCTCTGGGGGAGCAGTTCTTC.

This clonotype has ten or more counts. This sequence joins TRBV6-5 and TRBJ2-1; D is uncertain. The V end was cut by 2 bases, the J end by 8 bases, with 16 bases between. The CDR3 length is 15 residues. Germline values: CDR1 MNHEY, CDR2 SVGAGI. Written as DNA, the CDR3 is TGTGCCAGCAGTTACGAAGGTGGGCTGGGCGATGAGCAGTTCTTC. This translates into CASSYEGGLGDEQFF.

This clonotype was counted at least ten times. The chain is built from TRBV28 and TRBJ1-4; D might be TRBD1 (5 bases). The germline V and J ends were trimmed by 5 bases and 12 bases, with 28 bases remaining between them. Germline V gene lookup returns CDR1 MDHEN and CDR2 SYDVKM. The CDR3 has 17 residues. This CDR3 reads CASSPSAGDPRTGELFF. The CDR3 nucleotides are TGTGCCAGCAGTCCCTCCGCGGGGGACCCCCGAACGGGGGAACTGTTTTTT.

The chain carries TRBV10-3 and TRBJ1-3; D ambiguous. The CDR3 loop spans 14 amino acids. Germline V gene data show CDR1 as ENHRY and CDR2 as SYGVKD. Trimming took off 2 bases at V and 2 bases at J, with 7 bases between the two ends. The CDR3 DNA reads as TGTGCCATCAGTGAGACCGGGGCTGGAAACACCATATATTTT. Protein product: CAISETGAGNTIYF.

This clonotype was counted a few times. The chain uses TRBV14 and TRBJ2-7, with D possibly TRBD2 on 6 matching bases. In germline, CDR1 is SGHDN, CDR2 FVKESK. V was trimmed by 2 bases and J by 0 bases, leaving 17 bases between them. The CDR3 contains 17 residues. In nucleotides, the CDR3 is TGTGCCAGCAGCCAATTTATCGGCCAGGAGGGCTCCTACGAGCAGTACTTC. This gives the protein CASSQFIGQEGSYEQYF.